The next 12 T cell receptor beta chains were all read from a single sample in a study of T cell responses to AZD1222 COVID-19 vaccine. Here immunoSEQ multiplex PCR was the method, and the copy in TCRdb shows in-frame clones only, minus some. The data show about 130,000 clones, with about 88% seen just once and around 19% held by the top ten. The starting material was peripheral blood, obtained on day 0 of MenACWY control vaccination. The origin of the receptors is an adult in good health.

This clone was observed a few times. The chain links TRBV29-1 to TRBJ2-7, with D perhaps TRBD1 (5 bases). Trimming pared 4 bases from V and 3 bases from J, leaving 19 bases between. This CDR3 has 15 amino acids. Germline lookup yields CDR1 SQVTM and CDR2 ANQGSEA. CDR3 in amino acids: CSVVGQPGKNYEQYF. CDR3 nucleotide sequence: TGCAGCGTTGTAGGCCAGCCAGGGAAAAACTACGAGCAGTACTTC.

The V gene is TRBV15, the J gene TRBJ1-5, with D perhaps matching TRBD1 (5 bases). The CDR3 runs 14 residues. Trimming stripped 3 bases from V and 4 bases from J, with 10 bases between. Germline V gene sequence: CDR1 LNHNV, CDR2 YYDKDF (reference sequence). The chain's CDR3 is CATSSGGWNQPQHF. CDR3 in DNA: TGTGCCACCAGCAGCGGGGGTTGGAATCAGCCCCAGCATTTT.

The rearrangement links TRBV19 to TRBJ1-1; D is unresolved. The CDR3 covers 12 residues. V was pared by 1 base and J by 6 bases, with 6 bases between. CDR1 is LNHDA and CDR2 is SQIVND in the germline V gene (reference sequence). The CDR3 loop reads CASSIGVSEAFF. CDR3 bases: TGTGCCAGTAGTATAGGGGTCTCTGAAGCTTTCTTT.

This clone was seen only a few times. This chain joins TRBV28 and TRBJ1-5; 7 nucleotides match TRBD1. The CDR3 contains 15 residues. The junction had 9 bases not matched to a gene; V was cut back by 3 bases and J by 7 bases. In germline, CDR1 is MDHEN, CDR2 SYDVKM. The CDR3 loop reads CASSLGGQWNQPQHF. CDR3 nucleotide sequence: TGTGCCAGCAGTTTGGGGGGACAGTGGAACCAGCCCCAGCATTTT.

As DNA, the CDR3 is TGTGCCAGCTCACCACGCCCAGCCCTCTACGAGCAGTACTTC. It encodes CASSPRPALYEQYF. The J gene is TRBJ2-7, the V gene TRBV18; D gene ambiguous. Trimming cost V 1 base and J 3 bases, with 10 bases left between them. The germline V gene encodes CDR1 KGHSH and CDR2 LQKENI. This CDR3 is built from 14 residues.

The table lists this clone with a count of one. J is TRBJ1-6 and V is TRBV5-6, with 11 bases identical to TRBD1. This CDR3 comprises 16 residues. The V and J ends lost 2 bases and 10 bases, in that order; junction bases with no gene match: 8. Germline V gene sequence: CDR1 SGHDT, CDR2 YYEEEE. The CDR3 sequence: CASSFSWTGGGSPLHF. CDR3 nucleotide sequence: TGTGCCAGCAGCTTCAGTTGGACAGGGGGCGGGTCACCCCTCCACTTT.

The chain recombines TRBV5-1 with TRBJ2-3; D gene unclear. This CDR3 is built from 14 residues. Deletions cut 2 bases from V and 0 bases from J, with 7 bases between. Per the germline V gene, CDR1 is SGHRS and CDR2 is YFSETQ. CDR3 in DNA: TGCGCCAGCAGCTTTAGGGATAGCACAGATACGCAGTATTTT. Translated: CASSFRDSTDTQYF.

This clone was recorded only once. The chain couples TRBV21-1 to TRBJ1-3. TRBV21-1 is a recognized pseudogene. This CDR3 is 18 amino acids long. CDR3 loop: CASTRLDREGYSGNTIYF. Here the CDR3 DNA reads TGTGCCAGCACCAGACTTGACAGGGAGGGTTACTCTGGAAACACCATATATTTT.

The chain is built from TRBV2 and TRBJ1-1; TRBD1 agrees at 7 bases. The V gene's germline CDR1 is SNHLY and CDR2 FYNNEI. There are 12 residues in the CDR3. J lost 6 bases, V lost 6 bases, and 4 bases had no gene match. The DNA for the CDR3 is TGTGCCAGCAGACAGGGGTTCGCTGAAGCTTTCTTT. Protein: CASRQGFAEAFF.

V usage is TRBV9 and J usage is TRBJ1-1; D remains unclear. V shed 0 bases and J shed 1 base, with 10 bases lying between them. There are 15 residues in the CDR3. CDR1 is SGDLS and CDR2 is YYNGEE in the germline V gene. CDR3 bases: TGTGCCAGCAGCGTAGGTCTGTCAGCGAACACTGAAGCTTTCTTT. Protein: CASSVGLSANTEAFF.

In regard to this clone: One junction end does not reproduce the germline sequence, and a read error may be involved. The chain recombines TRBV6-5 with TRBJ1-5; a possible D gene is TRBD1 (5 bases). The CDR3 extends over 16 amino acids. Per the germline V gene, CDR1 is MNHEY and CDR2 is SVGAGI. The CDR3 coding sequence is TGTGCCGGCAGTTCACTACAGGCTCCTAGCAATCAGCCCCAGCATTTT. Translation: CAGSSLQAPSNQPQHF.

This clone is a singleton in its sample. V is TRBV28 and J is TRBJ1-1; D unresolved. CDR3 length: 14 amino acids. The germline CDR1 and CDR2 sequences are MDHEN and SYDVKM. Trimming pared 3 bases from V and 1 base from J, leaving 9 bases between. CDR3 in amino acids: CASSLGWGNTEAFF. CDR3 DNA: TGTGCCAGCAGTTTGGGCTGGGGGAACACTGAAGCTTTCTTT.